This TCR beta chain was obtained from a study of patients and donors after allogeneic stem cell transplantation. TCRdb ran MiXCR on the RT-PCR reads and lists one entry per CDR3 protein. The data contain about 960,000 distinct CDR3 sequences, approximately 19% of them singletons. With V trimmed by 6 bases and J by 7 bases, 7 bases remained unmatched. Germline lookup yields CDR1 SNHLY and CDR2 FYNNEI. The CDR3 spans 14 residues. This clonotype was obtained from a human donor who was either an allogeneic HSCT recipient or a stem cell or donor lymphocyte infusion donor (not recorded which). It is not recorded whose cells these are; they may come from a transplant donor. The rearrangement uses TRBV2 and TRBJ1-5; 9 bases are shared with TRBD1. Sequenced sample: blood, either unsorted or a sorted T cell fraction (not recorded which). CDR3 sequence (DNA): TGTGCCAGCAGAGGGGACAGGGAAAAGCAGCCCCAGCATTTT. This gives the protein CASRGDREKQPQHF. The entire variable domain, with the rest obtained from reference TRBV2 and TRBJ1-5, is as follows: EPEVTQTPSHQVTQMGQEVILRCVPISNHLYFYWYRQILGQKVEFLVSFYNNEISEKSEIFDDQFSVERPDGSNFTLKIRSTKLEDSAMYFCASRGDREKQPQHFGDGTRLSIL.